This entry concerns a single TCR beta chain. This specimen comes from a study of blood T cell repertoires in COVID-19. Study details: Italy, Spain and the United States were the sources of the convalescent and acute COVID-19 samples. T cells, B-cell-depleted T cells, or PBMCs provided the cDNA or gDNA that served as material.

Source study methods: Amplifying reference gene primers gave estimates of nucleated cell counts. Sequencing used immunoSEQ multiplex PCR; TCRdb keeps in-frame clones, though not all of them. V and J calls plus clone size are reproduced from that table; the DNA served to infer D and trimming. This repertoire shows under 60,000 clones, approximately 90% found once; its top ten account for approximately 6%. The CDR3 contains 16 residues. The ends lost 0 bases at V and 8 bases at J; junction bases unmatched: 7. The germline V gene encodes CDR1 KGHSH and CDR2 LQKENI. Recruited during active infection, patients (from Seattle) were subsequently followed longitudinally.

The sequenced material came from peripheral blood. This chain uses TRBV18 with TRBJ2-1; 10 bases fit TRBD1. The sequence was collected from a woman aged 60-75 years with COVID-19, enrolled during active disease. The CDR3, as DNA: TGTGCCAGCTCACCACCCCGGACAGGGGGACGCGATGAGCAGTTCTTC. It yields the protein CASSPPRTGGRDEQFF.